These 6 T cell receptor beta chains were all obtained from the same sample, sequenced in a study of blood T cells in healthy people across ages. Together with a sample-barcoded 5' primer, a J-beta primer mix was included in a second PCR lasting 7 to 11 cycles. TCRdb reprocessed the 5' RACE reads via MiXCR and lists one record per CDR3 protein. The sample consists of roughly 2 million distinct CDR3 sequences, about 49% of them appearing once. Material: blood. These receptors came from a woman between 35 and 50 years old in good health.

The table lists this clonotype with a few counts. The rearrangement joins TRBV6-5 to TRBJ1-2, with D hard to call. The V and J ends lost 7 bases and 2 bases respectively, with 11 bases between them. CDR3 length equals 13 residues. Germline V gene sequence: CDR1 MNHEY, CDR2 SVGAGI. CDR3 loop: CASTRTLNYGYTF. In nucleotides, the CDR3 is TGTGCCAGCACCCGGACTCTGAACTATGGCTACACCTTC.

This clonotype was found a few times. The chain recombines TRBV7-9 with TRBJ1-2, with D possibly TRBD1 on 6 matching bases. V was clipped by 1 base and J by 6 bases, with 9 bases between them. This CDR3 comprises 13 residues. Germline V gene sequence: CDR1 SEHNR, CDR2 FQNEAQ (reference sequence). As DNA, the CDR3 is TGTGCCAGCAGCTTAGACACAGGGCATGGCTACACCTTC. As protein: CASSLDTGHGYTF.

The rearrangement joins TRBV25-1 to TRBJ2-7, with TRBD2 matching 12 bases. V shed 2 bases, J shed 3 bases, and the junction held 5 bases outside the gene matches. The CDR3 has 16 amino acids. Per the germline V gene, CDR1 is MGHDK and CDR2 is SYGVNS. CDR3 sequence (DNA): TGTGCCAGCAGTGAAAGAGGACTAGCGGGGTACTACGAGCAGTACTTC. Protein product: CASSERGLAGYYEQYF.

Here the CDR3 DNA reads TGTGCCAGCAGCTCAGGGACAGGGGCAAACATTCAGTACTTC. Translated, it gives CASSSGTGANIQYF. The V gene is TRBV5-6, the J gene TRBJ2-4, with TRBD1 identical over 10 bases. This CDR3 is 14 amino acids long. V was pared by 3 bases and J by 6 bases, with 3 bases of the junction left unmatched. Germline CDR1 and CDR2: SGHDT and YYEEEE.

This CDR3 is CATSDPTGGGLNQPQHF. Here the CDR3 DNA reads TGTGCCACCAGTGACCCGACGGGGGGAGGCCTAAATCAGCCCCAGCATTTT. This sequence joins TRBV24-1 and TRBJ1-5; tentative D call: TRBD1 (5 bases). CDR3 length equals 17 residues. Trimming took off 4 bases at V and 4 bases at J, with 19 bases between the two ends. The V gene's germline CDR1 is KGHDR and CDR2 SFDVKD.

The rearrangement links TRBV7-8 to TRBJ2-4; either TRBD1 or TRBD2 may fit D (5 bases each). The J call is uncertain, as TRBJ2-7 better fits the DNA end. This CDR3 contains 15 residues. In germline, CDR1 is SGHVS, CDR2 FQNEAQ. CDR3 nucleotides: TGTGCCAGCGTAGAGGGGACGGTTAAAACCTACGAGCAGTACTTC. Protein: CASVEGTVKTYEQYF.